This T cell receptor beta chain comes out of a study of PD-1 blockade in classical Hodgkin lymphoma. Whole-study findings and limits: Still unresolved is the cause of the repertoire differences, which may be disease activity or prior therapy. Individuals initiating nivolumab under 1 year after ASCT were excluded.

Repertoires were generated with immunoSEQ multiplex PCR, while TCRdb's copy carries only in-frame clones and drops some. This sample has roughly 150,000 clones, with 78% found just once. In every patient, relapse followed autologous stem cell transplantation, while exposure to brentuximab vedotin differed. Classification of best responses gave complete response, partial response or progressive disease. About this clone itself: Its specificity is not known.

The sample was peripheral blood mononuclear cells (PBMCs), taken before the second cycle of nivolumab. The sequence came from a human donor with classical Hodgkin lymphoma.

Written as DNA, the CDR3 is TGTGCCAGCAGCTTAGTAGGAGGTGGACTAGCGGAGTACAATGAGCAGTTCTTC. Translating it yields CASSLVGGGLAEYNEQFF. The chain combines TRBV7-6 with TRBJ2-1; 10 bases fit TRBD2. V lost 1 base and J lost 4; bases outside the gene matches: 10. The germline CDR1 and CDR2 sequences are SGHVS and FNYEAQ. This CDR3 is 18 amino acids long. Complete variable domain (other parts from reference TRBV7-6 and TRBJ2-1): GAGVSQSPRYKVTKRGQDVALRCDPISGHVSLYWYRQALGQGPEFLTYFNYEAQQDKSGLPNDRFSAERPEGSISTLTIQRTEQRDSAMYRCASSLVGGGLAEYNEQFFGPGTRLTVL.